This is a list of T cell receptor beta chains from one sample in a study of human T cells and chemical hapten exposure. MiXCR, applied by TCRdb to the 5' RACE reads, yields one record per CDR3 protein. The repertoire consists of 95,000 to 120,000 distinct CDR3 sequences, with approximately 19% occurring once and the leading ten covering approximately 2.8%. The receptors here all came from a human donor in good health. CDR3s include the opening cysteine and the closing phenylalanine or tryptophan. The D gene is left open where the match is weak. A clone size is listed for some rows: how often the clone was seen (once, few, many), or a class if it is expanded.

size | V | D | CDR3
few | TRBV7-8 | . | CASSTQDSLGLRQNQPQHF
few | TRBV28 | TRBD1 | CASSGGQGGNQPQHF
few | TRBV12-3/TRBV12-4 | . | CASPKTQTEAFF
few | TRBV30 | . | CAWQVGETQYF
many | TRBV19 | . | CASSIDHGRGSYEQYF
few | TRBV30 | TRBD1 | CAWSLQGARDGYTF
. | TRBV7-8 | TRBD1 | CASSLVVTGDGYTF
. | TRBV20-1 | TRBD2 | CSARDRLAGGRADTQYF
. | TRBV3-1 | . | CASSLPEGEAFF
. | TRBV2 | . | CASSEEVIYEQYF
. | TRBV12-3/TRBV12-4 | TRBD1 | CASSRPGQGDTEAFF
. | TRBV20-1 | . | CSANHRENTGELFF
. | TRBV12-3/TRBV12-4 | . | CASSSKGDPVDTQYF
few | TRBV12-3/TRBV12-4 | . | CASSLLPLSEKLFF
few | TRBV5-1 | . | CASSSEGLDEQYF
once | TRBV6-5 | . | CASSSTGAQYF
. | TRBV24-1 | TRBD1 | CATSVPPGTGEDNEQFF
. | TRBV3-1 | . | CASRQIQGAGVTEAFF
few | TRBV29-1 | . | CSVEDQGAQGQPQHF
few | TRBV29-1 | . | CSVAPAAGELFF
once | TRBV9 | . | CASSPGGRSTDTQCF
. | TRBV5-6 | . | CASSFNRGRSTYGYTF
. | TRBV7-9 | . | CASSLEGEYGYTF
few | TRBV5-1 | TRBD2 | CASSLAGTSSETQYF
few | TRBV6-5 | . | CASSRGPGPANEQFF
. | TRBV12-3/TRBV12-4 | . | CASRSLTGDYGYTF
. | TRBV7-7 | . | CASSLLMTGAAYNEQFF
few | TRBV10-3 | TRBD2 | CATSGMSDTQYF
. | TRBV29-1 | . | CSVEAGQGVSYTF
. | TRBV7-9 | . | CARSSIQEDTNGYTF
. | TRBV7-9 | . | CASSENTNTDTQYF
. | TRBV28 | . | CASSPTDIITNQPQHF
. | TRBV28 | . | CASSFGGVGYYEQYF
. | TRBV5-1 | TRBD2 | CATRSGSQRKFRNEQFF
few | TRBV5-6 | TRBD1 | CASSLRTGVNTGELFF
many | TRBV27 | . | CASSYRDGPYEQYF
few | TRBV27 | . | CASSLFSVGQPEKLFF
. | TRBV5-1 | TRBD2 | CASSLGLAGGDEQFF
few | TRBV9 | . | CASSVGSGGNEQFF
many | TRBV7-8 | . | CASRMKGRMNTEAFF
. | TRBV7-2 | . | CASSITQQYYNEQFF
many | TRBV20-1 | TRBD1 | CSASRTGAAFF
. | TRBV3-1 | TRBD1 | CASSQDPQGAHGYTF
. | TRBV7-9 | . | CASSLGKPYEQYF
many | TRBV20-1 | TRBD2 | CSARASGTPETQYF